The 6 T cell receptor beta chains presented below share a single source sample, sequenced in a study of blood T cell repertoires in COVID-19. TCRdb's copy holds only in-frame clones and misses some; the assay was immunoSEQ multiplex PCR. The table records a few hundred thousand clones, about 89% of them present only once. Sequencing used peripheral blood. Receptors were obtained from a woman aged 55-70 years with acute or convalescent COVID-19.

The V gene is TRBV29-1, the J gene TRBJ2-1, with D possibly matching TRBD2 (6 bases). Germline V gene sequence: CDR1 SQVTM, CDR2 ANQGSEA. This CDR3 contains 14 residues. Between the trimmed V and J ends, which lost 6 bases and 7 bases, there was a span of 19 bases. The CDR3 DNA reads as TGCAGCGTATCCATCCGCGGGGCCGGGAATGAGCAGTTCTTC. This encodes CSVSIRGAGNEQFF.

This chain links TRBV18 with TRBJ1-5; D gene ambiguous. V lost 8 bases to trimming and J lost 6 bases, with 14 bases between them. CDR3 length equals 13 residues. Germline loops: CDR1 KGHSH, CDR2 LQKENI. In nucleotides, the CDR3 is TGTGCCAGCAATCACCAACAGAGTCAGCCCCAGCATTTT. Translating gives CASNHQQSQPQHF.

This sequence joins TRBV19 and TRBJ2-7; the D gene is possibly TRBD1 (6 bases). The CDR3 is made up of 14 amino acids. The V end was cut by 5 bases, the J end by 4 bases, with 15 bases between. Per the germline V gene, CDR1 is LNHDA and CDR2 is SQIVND (reference sequence). CDR3 region: CASSLRGVGYEQYF. CDR3 nucleotide sequence: TGTGCCAGTAGTCTCAGGGGAGTGGGATACGAGCAGTACTTC.

The chain uses TRBV11-2 and TRBJ2-1, with 10 bases identical to TRBD1. The V segment lost 6 bases and the J segment 8 bases; nucleotides outside the gene matches: 13. Germline values: CDR1 SGHAT, CDR2 FQNNGV. The CDR3 is 16 amino acids. The CDR3 sequence is CASSRIPGQGFHEQFF. CDR3 DNA sequence: TGTGCCAGCAGTCGCATTCCGGGACAGGGGTTCCATGAGCAGTTCTTC.

The rearrangement links TRBV6-2 or TRBV6-3 to TRBJ1-5; no clear D gene. The V gene lost 5 bases and the J gene lost 0 bases, with 14 bases spanning the gap. Germline V gene data show CDR1 as MNHEY and CDR2 as SVGEGT. The CDR3 sequence is 16 residues long. Here the CDR3 reads CASSPGAGYSNQPQHF. The CDR3 DNA is TGTGCCAGCAGTCCGGGAGCTGGGTATAGCAATCAGCCCCAGCATTTT.

V is TRBV5-4 and J is TRBJ1-4, with D perhaps matching TRBD1 (5 bases). This CDR3 comprises 13 residues. CDR1 and CDR2 (germline): SGHNT, YYREEE (reference sequence). V lost 7 bases and J 8 bases, leaving 15 bases between the germline ends. In nucleotides, the CDR3 is TGTGCCAGCGGGGGTAGCGGGCACGAAAAACTGTTTTTT. Its protein is CASGGSGHEKLFF.